This TCR beta chain was sequenced for a study of T cell repertoires in cytomegalovirus infection. The wider study: Public TCR beta signatures marked donors with CMV infection and the matching HLA. General observations from the study: The cumulative frequency of public TCR beta families identified carriers of CMV plus the relevant HLA. The study found HLA-C-restricted CMV-specific TCR beta clonotypes dominating the ex vivo response.

This clonotype was observed a few times. Its antigen remains unknown. TCRdb independently ran MiXCR on the reads; one entry per CDR3 protein. The repertoire consists of a few hundred thousand distinct CDR3 sequences, with around a sixth occurring once and the leading ten covering 12%. Germline lookup yields CDR1 LNHDA and CDR2 SQIVND (reference sequence). The CDR3 sequence is 14 residues long. The V end was cut by 5 bases, the J end by 6 bases, with 16 bases between. The TCR was taken from a human donor in good health (CMV status not recorded). Some clones in this sample may be carry-over from other donors' samples. Specimen: PBMCs. The J gene is TRBJ1-1, the V gene TRBV19; D not resolved. DNA for the CDR3: TGTGCCAGTAGTCCAGACCAGGTGGTTCCTGAAGCTTTCTTT. Translated, it gives CASSPDQVVPEAFF.